This note documents a single TCR beta chain sequence. 13 Jbeta primers and 60 Vbeta primers were used for the PCR. Data came from immunoSEQ multiplex PCR; TCRdb stores just in-frame clones and leaves some out. The sample shows 150,000 or so clones, 70% to 80% of them seen only once. Germline CDR1 is MNHEY and CDR2 is SMNVEV (reference sequence). CDR3 size: 17 residues. Trimming cost V 0 bases and J 3 bases, with 15 bases left between them. This sample is drawn from a study of cytomegalovirus exposure and HLA in healthy donors. The J gene is TRBJ1-5, the V gene TRBV27; unclear D gene. The sequenced sample consisted of PBMCs. The clonotype originates from a man in his fifties or sixties in good health and CMV-seropositive. The CDR3 loop reads CASSLSIRNRFNQPQHF. DNA of the CDR3: TGTGCCAGCAGTTTATCGATTCGGAACAGATTCAATCAGCCCCAGCATTTT.